This T cell receptor beta chain was documented in a study of T cell repertoires in cytomegalovirus infection. Study overall: A matching HLA type, together with CMV infection, was signaled by public TCR beta signatures.

Study results and caveats: The ex vivo response showed dominance by HLA-C-restricted CMV-specific TCR beta clonotypes. The cumulative frequency of public TCR beta families distinguished individuals who carried CMV together with the relevant HLA.

This clonotype was found many times. Its specificity is not known. MiXCR, run by TCRdb on the reads, gives a single entry per CDR3 protein. The data show 560,000 or so distinct CDR3 sequences, approximately 16% seen once. Germline-derived CDR1 and CDR2 are SEHNR and FQNEAQ (reference sequence). With 4 bases removed from V and 9 bases from J, the gap between germline ends came to 13 bases. This CDR3 contains 13 residues. The TCR originated in a human donor in good health (CMV status not recorded). Some clones in this sample may be carry-over from other donors' samples. This rearrangement joins TRBV7-9 to TRBJ2-1; D not resolved. The material sequenced was CD8+ T cells from PBMCs. The CDR3 loop is CASSYAEFGEQFF. The CDR3 DNA follows: TGTGCCAGCAGCTACGCAGAGTTTGGTGAGCAGTTCTTC.